These T cell receptor beta chains were read from a single sample in a study of response to subunit inactivated influenza vaccine. TCRdb fed the RT-PCR reads into MiXCR, producing one record per CDR3 protein. The sample includes 590,000 or so distinct CDR3 sequences, approximately 14% of them seen just once. The sequences come from PBMCs from blood, collected around 15 days before vaccination. The source is a man aged 50 or older who received an inactivated influenza vaccine. Each CDR3 is given with its conserved first and last residue. Fields, in order: clone size, V gene, J gene, CDR3 protein. Clone sizes are given selectively: once, few, many, or a class where the clone is expanded.

clone size: -
V gene: TRBV29-1
J gene: TRBJ1-1
CDR3 protein: CSVVEFATEAFF

clone size: few
V gene: TRBV12-3/TRBV12-4
J gene: TRBJ2-1
CDR3 protein: CASSGSGSYNEQFF

clone size: -
V gene: TRBV7-3
J gene: TRBJ2-2
CDR3 protein: CASSKNGGFNTGELFF

clone size: few
V gene: TRBV19
J gene: TRBJ2-2
CDR3 protein: CASSTRDYNTGELFF

clone size: many
V gene: TRBV28
J gene: TRBJ2-1
CDR3 protein: CASSPALRHPGLAGNNEQFF

clone size: few
V gene: TRBV5-1
J gene: TRBJ2-5
CDR3 protein: CASSLGQAVQTQYF

clone size: -
V gene: TRBV7-9
J gene: TRBJ2-1
CDR3 protein: CASSRPVGARNEQFF

clone size: -
V gene: TRBV5-6
J gene: TRBJ2-2
CDR3 protein: CASSLQPTGELFF

clone size: few
V gene: TRBV29-1
J gene: TRBJ2-5
CDR3 protein: CSVAGDRGLETQYF

clone size: few
V gene: TRBV6-5
J gene: TRBJ2-3
CDR3 protein: CASSYGEGDTQYF

clone size: few
V gene: TRBV4-3
J gene: TRBJ2-5
CDR3 protein: CASSQDWIGGSMKTQYF

clone size: -
V gene: TRBV21-1
J gene: TRBJ2-7
CDR3 protein: CASSKGRGIFCPYEQYF

clone size: few
V gene: TRBV5-1
J gene: TRBJ1-1
CDR3 protein: CASSLRYGTTEAFF

clone size: -
V gene: TRBV20-1
J gene: TRBJ2-3
CDR3 protein: CSARVGLAISTDTQYF

clone size: -
V gene: TRBV11-2
J gene: TRBJ2-2
CDR3 protein: CASSSLAGGTGELFF

clone size: few
V gene: TRBV4-2
J gene: TRBJ2-4
CDR3 protein: CASSLTTGGLLAKNIQYF

clone size: -
V gene: TRBV20-1
J gene: TRBJ2-1
CDR3 protein: CSARSPRTSGSGEQFF

clone size: -
V gene: TRBV5-4
J gene: TRBJ2-7
CDR3 protein: CASSWMGYEQYF

clone size: many
V gene: TRBV5-1
J gene: TRBJ2-2
CDR3 protein: CASSPKPRGEGPPGELFF

clone size: few
V gene: TRBV24-1
J gene: TRBJ2-2
CDR3 protein: CATSDPAGTGANTGELFF

clone size: -
V gene: TRBV28
J gene: TRBJ1-2
CDR3 protein: CASSITGGLGYTF

clone size: few
V gene: TRBV7-9
J gene: TRBJ2-5
CDR3 protein: CASSQPETQYF

clone size: many
V gene: TRBV20-1
J gene: TRBJ2-1
CDR3 protein: CSAPSYGGSEQFF

clone size: few
V gene: TRBV7-8
J gene: TRBJ1-1
CDR3 protein: CASTKPSVSEAFF

clone size: many
V gene: TRBV4-1
J gene: TRBJ1-1
CDR3 protein: CASSHRTGSHTEAFF

clone size: few
V gene: TRBV10-3
J gene: TRBJ2-7
CDR3 protein: CATSGLATSYEQYF

clone size: few
V gene: TRBV27
J gene: TRBJ1-5
CDR3 protein: CASSNTAGNQPQHF

clone size: few
V gene: TRBV2
J gene: TRBJ2-2
CDR3 protein: CASRSRGGAGELFF

clone size: few
V gene: TRBV5-6
J gene: TRBJ2-1
CDR3 protein: CASSFGLAPNEQFF

clone size: few
V gene: TRBV4-2
J gene: TRBJ1-1
CDR3 protein: CASSQETGALRAFF

clone size: few
V gene: TRBV6-2/TRBV6-3
J gene: TRBJ2-7
CDR3 protein: CASTLRTPYEQYF

clone size: few
V gene: TRBV14
J gene: TRBJ2-1
CDR3 protein: CASSQFTGLTGNEQFF

clone size: few
V gene: TRBV29-1
J gene: TRBJ1-2
CDR3 protein: CSVARQGLNYGYTF

clone size: many
V gene: TRBV28
J gene: TRBJ2-5
CDR3 protein: CASSLWSSGEETQYF

clone size: many
V gene: TRBV7-9
J gene: TRBJ1-2
CDR3 protein: CASSLRLGGYTF

clone size: many
V gene: TRBV18
J gene: TRBJ1-1
CDR3 protein: CASSPRQAPLNTEAFF

clone size: few
V gene: TRBV6-2/TRBV6-3
J gene: TRBJ1-2
CDR3 protein: CASGRYTLGYGYTF

clone size: -
V gene: TRBV3-1
J gene: TRBJ2-5
CDR3 protein: CASSPDVRRGRETQYF

clone size: -
V gene: TRBV20-1
J gene: TRBJ2-5
CDR3 protein: CSATGGAETQYF

clone size: -
V gene: TRBV29-1
J gene: TRBJ1-1
CDR3 protein: CSVEGVYTEAFF

clone size: few
V gene: TRBV10-1
J gene: TRBJ1-1
CDR3 protein: CASRPDRTNTEAFF

clone size: -
V gene: TRBV5-1
J gene: TRBJ2-3
CDR3 protein: CASSAALLAGASTDTQYF

clone size: -
V gene: TRBV27
J gene: TRBJ2-5
CDR3 protein: CASSLLPPSAGGLETQYF

clone size: few
V gene: TRBV6-5
J gene: TRBJ1-4
CDR3 protein: CASSYSVGGGMKKLFF

clone size: -
V gene: TRBV6-5
J gene: TRBJ1-1
CDR3 protein: CASSYSGGRTEAFF

clone size: many
V gene: TRBV12-3/TRBV12-4
J gene: TRBJ1-5
CDR3 protein: CASSSTGGGNQPQHF

clone size: -
V gene: TRBV28
J gene: TRBJ2-3
CDR3 protein: CASSQYQGGKDTQYF

clone size: -
V gene: TRBV29-1
J gene: TRBJ2-1
CDR3 protein: CSVDGAGGINEQFF

clone size: many
V gene: TRBV12-3/TRBV12-4
J gene: TRBJ2-1
CDR3 protein: CASSHTRISYNEQFF

clone size: few
V gene: TRBV20-1
J gene: TRBJ2-7
CDR3 protein: CSARDIGNEQYF

clone size: few
V gene: TRBV28
J gene: TRBJ1-5
CDR3 protein: CASSLWSVPHSNQPQHF

clone size: -
V gene: TRBV12-3/TRBV12-4
J gene: TRBJ2-7
CDR3 protein: CASSLATGPDEQYF